This T cell receptor beta chain was captured in a study of CD8 T cells in Susac syndrome. On the study more broadly: When blood was drawn, patients with Susac syndrome were on intravenous immunoglobulin alone, on corticosteroids, or therapy-naive. Broader study findings: CD8+ clonal expansion in Susac peaked in TEMRA cells and active patients. The study recognized that its TCR sequencing and HLA analysis covered a relatively small number of individuals.

As to this clonotype: Its antigen is currently unknown.

The RNA, about 0.45 to 1 ug, was put through reverse transcription using random hexamers. A single record per CDR3 protein comes from TCRdb applying MiXCR to the immunoSEQ multiplex PCR reads. Of about 53,000 distinct CDR3 sequences in the sample, about 95% were seen once. The CDR3 loop spans 16 amino acids. V trimming: 5 bases; J trimming: 3 bases; junction bases outside the gene matches: 12. Per the germline V gene, CDR1 is SEHNR and CDR2 is FQNEAQ (reference sequence). The sequenced target, TCR beta, came from blood CD8+ and CD4+ T cells. Source material: CD8+ T cells from PBMCs. The chain combines TRBV7-9 with TRBJ2-5, with TRBD2 matching 7 bases. The clonotype was recovered from a human donor with Susac syndrome. The CDR3 nucleotides read TGTGCCAGCAGCCGTCTCCTCACTAGCGCGGAAGAGACCCAGTACTTC. This encodes CASSRLLTSAEETQYF.